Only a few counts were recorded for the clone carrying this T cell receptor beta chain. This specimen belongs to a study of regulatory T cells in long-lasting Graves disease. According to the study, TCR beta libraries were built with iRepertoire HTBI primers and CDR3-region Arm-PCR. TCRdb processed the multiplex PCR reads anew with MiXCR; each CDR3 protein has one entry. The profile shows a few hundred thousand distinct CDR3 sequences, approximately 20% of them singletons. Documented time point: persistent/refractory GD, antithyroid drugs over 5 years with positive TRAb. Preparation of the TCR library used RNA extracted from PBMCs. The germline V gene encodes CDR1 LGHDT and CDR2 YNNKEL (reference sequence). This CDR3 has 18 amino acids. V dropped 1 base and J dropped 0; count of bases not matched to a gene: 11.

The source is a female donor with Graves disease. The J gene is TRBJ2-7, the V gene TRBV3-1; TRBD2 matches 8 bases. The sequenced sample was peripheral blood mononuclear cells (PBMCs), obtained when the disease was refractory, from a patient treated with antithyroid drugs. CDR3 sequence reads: CASSQVGLAGFSSYEQYF. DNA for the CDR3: TGTGCCAGCAGCCAAGTCGGCCTAGCGGGCTTCAGCTCCTACGAGCAGTACTTC.